Sequencing of this TCR beta chain was carried out in a study of shared clonotypes between healthy human individuals. For this clone: Antigen specificity is unknown.

Trimming cost V 0 bases and J 7 bases, with 16 bases left between them. The CDR3 runs 15 residues. CDR1 is MNHNY and CDR2 is SVGAGI in the germline V gene (reference sequence). General study findings and limits: Estimated richness was generally greater in naive than memory subsets.

Measured with immunoSEQ multiplex PCR; TCRdb has only the in-frame clones, and not every one. The sample carries around 980,000 clones, 78% recorded once. Sequenced material: memory CD4+ T cells from PBMCs. Subset defined: CD45RA-negative fraction. This TCR came from a man between 18 and 35 years old in good health. Some clones in this sample may be carry-over from other donors' samples. The J gene is TRBJ2-7, the V gene TRBV6-6; no clear D gene. CDR3: CASSYSSNSLREQYF. In DNA, the CDR3 is TGTGCCAGCAGTTACTCGTCAAACTCCCTCCGGGAGCAGTACTTC.